This T cell receptor beta chain was profiled in a study of T cells in Graves' hyperthyroidism and ophthalmopathy. RNA transcripts yielded amplified TCR beta CDR3 regions. In the first-round RT-PCR of the TCR CDR3, the HTBI primer set was used. From the multiplex PCR reads, TCRdb called clonotypes with MiXCR, one entry per CDR3 protein. The sample contains hundreds of thousands of distinct CDR3 sequences, roughly 15% of which appear only once. Study results and limitations: Ophthalmopathy, as predicted by the model, came a median roughly 6.8 months after the prediction.

A Clinical Activity Score of at least 3, a NOSPECS grade of at least 4 and a duration under 3 months were recorded in the ophthalmopathy patients. Clinicians diagnosed patients from clinical symptoms, serum thyroxine and TRAb, thyroid ultrasound and orbital computed tomography. The PBMCs were taken from about 9.7 ml of fresh peripheral blood. This clonotype has ten or more counts. Its antigen remains unknown. There are 16 residues in the CDR3. The germline CDR1 and CDR2 sequences are SGHNT and YENEEA. The V gene end was trimmed by 5 bases and the J gene end by 8 bases; junction bases not matched to a gene: 9.

The clonotype originates from a woman in her forties or fifties with Graves' ophthalmopathy. V is TRBV11-3 and J is TRBJ2-1; 13 positions match TRBD2. The material sequenced was blood. Written as DNA, the CDR3 is TGTGCCAGCAGCCCTCGACTAGCGGGAGGTAGGGATGAGCAGTTCTTC. Translation: CASSPRLAGGRDEQFF.